Reported below is one TCR beta chain. This sample was taken from a study of PD-L1 blockade in urothelial cancer. Study information: Bladder-origin urothelial cancer in males described about 85% of the 29 patients.

Sequenced by immunoSEQ multiplex PCR; TCRdb stores in-frame clones only, minus some. The data show roughly 49,000 clones, roughly 84% seen once. Time point here: pretreatment peripheral blood. Germline CDR1 is SGHDT and CDR2 is YYEEEE. This CDR3 has 14 residues. The V end lost 4 bases, the J end lost 3 bases, and 10 bases lay between the germline ends. The starting material was PBMCs, obtained around atezolizumab (anti-PD-L1) treatment. The rearrangement uses TRBV5-6 and TRBJ1-4; possible D gene TRBD1, 5 bases. The receptor's source is a man in his fifties or sixties with urothelial cancer. The DNA of the CDR3 is TGTGCCAGCAGCCGGGGGAGGGCTAATGAAAAACTGTTTTTT. This translates into CASSRGRANEKLFF.